Presented here are 18 T cell receptor beta chains from one specimen sequenced in a study of CXCR3-negative and CXCR3-positive naive CD8 T cells. Broader study findings: TRB CDR3 hydrophobicity was greater in CXCR3-positive naive cells than in CXCR3-negative naive cells.

What these receptors recognize is not known. The libraries of TRB cDNA were constructed through 5' RACE using UMI labels. TCRdb reanalyzed the 5' RACE reads and collapses them to one entry per CDR3 protein, without DNA. The table lists approximately 120,000 distinct CDR3 sequences. The sequenced material came from naive CXCR3+ CD8+ T cells from blood. Subset in this sample: CD45RO-CCR7+CD27+CD95- naive CD8+ T cells expressing CXCR3 (TNR3+). Every receptor here comes from a human donor in good health. Some clones in this sample may be carry-over from other donors' samples.

The chain couples TRBV12-3 or TRBV12-4 to TRBJ2-1; lacking DNA, the TRBD1 call made by TCRdb goes unchecked. The CDR3 has 14 amino acids. This CDR3 is CASSPRIRVAEQFF.

J is TRBJ2-2 and V is TRBV12-3 or TRBV12-4. The CDR3 extends over 15 amino acids. The CDR3 protein is CASIPWDGNTGELFF.

This chain links TRBV7-9 with TRBJ2-5; TCRdb returns TRBD1, unconfirmable since there is no DNA. This CDR3 has 16 amino acids. In germline, CDR1 is SEHNR, CDR2 FQNEAQ (reference sequence). The CDR3 reads CASSFGPRGMEETQYF.

The chain employs TRBV28 and TRBJ2-3; TCRdb calls TRBD1, which cannot be checked without DNA. Germline lookup yields CDR1 MDHEN and CDR2 SYDVKM. CDR3 length: 17 residues. The CDR3 reads CASSPQRQGAGADTQYF.

This chain links TRBV11-2 with TRBJ2-5; without DNA, the TCRdb call of TRBD1 cannot be checked. The CDR3 has 15 residues. CDR1 is SGHAT and CDR2 is FQNNGV in the germline V gene. The CDR3 reads CASSLVGGGLETQYF.

This sequence joins TRBV5-1 and TRBJ2-2; the TCRdb D gene call, TRBD2, has no DNA to confirm it. This CDR3 is built from 16 residues. CDR1 SGHRS and CDR2 YFSETQ come from the germline V gene. Here the CDR3 reads CASSSGTSRLTGELFF.

The chain's CDR3 is CASSYSWPGQGALLQETQYF. The rearrangement joins TRBV6-5 to TRBJ2-5; TCRdb's D call, TRBD1, is unchecked because there is no DNA. Germline CDR1 reads MNHEY; CDR2 reads SVGAGI. The CDR3 length is 20 residues.

The chain recombines TRBV23-1 with TRBJ2-7; the D gene TCRdb calls, TRBD1, cannot be checked with no DNA. TRBV23-1 is recorded as an ORF, its role being uncertain. CDR3 length equals 19 residues. The CDR3 protein is CASSQNLAGGTTGLYEQYF.

The chain employs TRBV7-2 and TRBJ2-3; TCRdb outputs TRBD2, but without DNA this stays unchecked. The V gene's germline CDR1 is SGHTA and CDR2 FQGNSA. This CDR3 region has 16 residues. The CDR3 here is CASSLGALAPADTQYF.

V is TRBV28 and J is TRBJ2-5; checking the TCRdb D call of TRBD2 is not possible without DNA. Germline CDR1 is MDHEN and CDR2 is SYDVKM. This CDR3 comprises 15 residues. CDR3 region: CASSLRQEGGETQYF.

The V call is TRBV29-1, the J call TRBJ1-4; the TCRdb D gene call, TRBD1, has no DNA to confirm it. CDR3 length: 13 residues. The V gene's germline CDR1 is SQVTM and CDR2 ANQGSEA. Here the CDR3 reads CSVATGVEEKLFF.

The gene calls are TRBV6-2 or TRBV6-3 and TRBJ2-1; TCRdb calls TRBD2, which cannot be checked without DNA. The CDR3 runs 20 residues. Looked up from germline, CDR1 is MNHEY and CDR2 is SVGEGT. The CDR3 is CASSSPWGLAGGTSYNEQFF.

This rearrangement joins TRBV2 to TRBJ2-7; there is no DNA to check the TCRdb D call of TRBD2. In germline, CDR1 is SNHLY, CDR2 FYNNEI. The CDR3 is 14 residues long. CDR3 sequence: CASIAGTWDYEQYF.

The chain couples TRBV29-1 to TRBJ1-1. Germline V CDR1 and CDR2: SQVTM, ANQGSEA. This CDR3 is built from 12 residues. CDR3 sequence reads: CSVDVMNTEAFF. Supplemented by reference TRBV29-1 and TRBJ1-1, the full variable domain reads SAVISQKPSRDICQRGTSLTIQCQVDSQVTMMFWYRQQPGQSLTLIATANQGSEATYESGFVIDKFPISRPNLTFSTLTVSNMSPEDSSIYLCSVDVMNTEAFFGQGTRLTVV.

The chain recombines TRBV19 with TRBJ2-1; without DNA, the TCRdb call of TRBD2 cannot be checked. Per germline, CDR1 LNHDA and CDR2 SQIVND (reference sequence). The CDR3 is 15 amino acids. This chain's CDR3 is CASSPPGLARGEQFF.

The chain is built from TRBV6-5 and TRBJ2-5. The CDR3 length is 12 residues. Germline CDR1 and CDR2: MNHEY and SVGAGI. This CDR3 is CASSYSGETQYF.

J is TRBJ1-2 and V is TRBV28. This CDR3 comprises 14 residues. Germline CDR1 and CDR2: MDHEN and SYDVKM. The CDR3 reads CASSFLSSGKGYTF.

The chain uses TRBV15 and TRBJ2-7; the D call of TRBD2 rests on TCRdb alone, since no DNA is present to check it. The CDR3 sequence is 18 residues long. Per germline, CDR1 LNHNV and CDR2 YYDKDF (reference sequence). The CDR3 loop is CATSRDLLGGSGFYEQYF.